The clone carrying this T cell receptor (beta chain) appeared many times. These data come from a study of patients with pleural tuberculosis. Each CDR3 protein is one row after TCRdb ran MiXCR on the reads. This sample has 40,000 to 55,000 distinct CDR3 sequences, with 6% to 9.5% found just once. V dropped 7 bases and J dropped 3 bases, with 8 bases sitting between them. CDR3 length equals 12 residues. Germline lookup yields CDR1 SNHLY and CDR2 FYNNEI. The chain recombines TRBV2 with TRBJ2-3; D remains unclear. The sequence was collected from a human donor with pleural tuberculosis. DNA of the CDR3: TGTGCCAGCAATCGCAGGACAGATACGCAGTATTTT. Protein sequence: CASNRRTDTQYF.